A single sample gave rise to the 24 T cell receptor beta chains below, sequenced in a study of blood T cell repertoires in COVID-19. Sequencing was performed with immunoSEQ multiplex PCR; in TCRdb, only in-frame clones are kept and a portion is missing. This table holds approximately 250,000 clones, just under 85% found once. Source material: peripheral blood. Receptor source: a woman aged 60-75 years with active or convalescent COVID-19.

The sample holds one count of this clone. The rearrangement joins TRBV10-3 to TRBJ2-3; 8 nucleotides agree with TRBD2. In germline, CDR1 is ENHRY, CDR2 SYGVKD. This CDR3 comprises 13 residues. The ends lost 7 bases at V and 5 bases at J; junction bases unmatched: 5. The CDR3 coding sequence is TGTGCCATCATGGCGGGAGGAATAGATACGCAGTATTTT. Amino acid sequence: CAIMAGGIDTQYF.

The V and J genes are TRBV19 and TRBJ1-5; D is ambiguous. This CDR3 has 13 residues. V was cut by 2 bases and J by 1 base, with 3 bases left in between. Looked up from germline, CDR1 is LNHDA and CDR2 is SQIVND (reference sequence). The CDR3 spells CASSIQSNQPQHF. For the CDR3, the DNA is TGTGCCAGTAGTATACAGAGCAATCAGCCCCAGCATTTT.

The V and J genes are TRBV5-1 and TRBJ1-1; possible D gene TRBD1, 6 bases. Trimming shortened V by 1 base and J by 7 bases, and 17 bases separated the two germline ends. This CDR3 comprises 15 residues. Germline CDR1 is SGHRS and CDR2 is YFSETQ. CDR3 residues: CASSLMGALGGEAFF. CDR3 sequence (DNA): TGCGCCAGCAGCTTGATGGGGGCTCTAGGAGGTGAAGCTTTCTTT.

This chain links TRBV25-1 with TRBJ1-2; TRBD1 might be the D (6 bases). The V gene lost 2 bases and the J gene lost 4 bases, with 14 bases spanning the gap. Germline V gives CDR1 MGHDK, CDR2 SYGVNS. The CDR3 runs 15 residues. The CDR3 is CASSEGGGRSYGYTF. CDR3 coding DNA: TGTGCCAGCAGTGAAGGGGGGGGGCGTAGCTATGGCTACACCTTC.

The chain links TRBV30 to TRBJ2-1; TRBD2 matches 9 bases. Germline CDR1 GTSNPN, CDR2 SVGIG (reference sequence). Trimming took 0 bases from V and 7 from J; bases not matched to a gene: 7. This CDR3 is built from 15 residues. In nucleotides, the CDR3 is TGTGCCTGGAGTGTAGGCGGACTAGCGCAAAATGAGCAGTTCTTC. This codes for CAWSVGGLAQNEQFF.

The rearrangement joins TRBV11-3 to TRBJ2-7; a weak D match, TRBD2 (7 bases). There are 19 residues in the CDR3. V gave up 1 base and J gave up 3 bases, with 25 bases separating them. In germline, CDR1 is SGHNT, CDR2 YENEEA. Here the CDR3 DNA reads TGTGCCAGCAGCTTAGTCGGTCCATCGGGGGGCGGGAGAGGCTACGAGCAGTACTTC. Its translation: CASSLVGPSGGGRGYEQYF.

The chain uses TRBV19 and TRBJ2-3; 8 bases are a match to TRBD2. CDR3 length: 15 amino acids. CDR1 and CDR2 from the germline V gene are LNHDA and SQIVND (reference sequence). V gave up 5 bases and J gave up 4 bases; unmatched junction bases: 8. CDR3 DNA sequence: TGTGCCAGTAGTTTTAGCGGGATAAACCCAGATACGCAGTATTTT. This sequence encodes CASSFSGINPDTQYF.

This CDR3 is CASSNPDSNQPQHF. The DNA of the CDR3 is TGTGCCAGCAGCAACCCCGACAGTAATCAGCCCCAGCATTTT. The chain employs TRBV7-2 and TRBJ1-5, with D maybe TRBD1 (5 bases). The V gene lost 5 bases and the J gene lost 4 bases, with 12 bases spanning the gap. The CDR3 is 14 residues long. Germline V gives CDR1 SGHTA, CDR2 FQGNSA.

CDR3 coding DNA: TGTGCCAGCAGCAGACTAGCGGGAGGTCGGGAGCAGTACTTC. Translation: CASSRLAGGREQYF. The chain employs TRBV7-2 and TRBJ2-7; 13 bases fit TRBD2. This CDR3 comprises 14 residues. Per the germline V gene, CDR1 is SGHTA and CDR2 is FQGNSA. Trimming cost V 5 bases and J 7 bases; bases outside gene matches: 5.

The CDR3 bases are TGTGCCAGCAGTTACGGGGGACACCGAAGCAATCAGCCCCAGCATTTT. This encodes CASSYGGHRSNQPQHF. The chain couples TRBV6-5 to TRBJ1-5; maybe TRBD1 (6 bases). Trimming removed 2 bases from V and 1 base from J, with 12 bases in between. Germline V gene sequence: CDR1 MNHEY, CDR2 SVGAGI. The CDR3 covers 16 residues.

The rearrangement links TRBV24-1 to TRBJ2-7; a possible D gene is TRBD1 (6 bases). V was shortened by 3 bases and J by 6 bases, with 20 bases between the two germline ends. The length of the CDR3 is 16 residues. Germline assignment: CDR1 KGHDR and CDR2 SFDVKD. CDR3 sequence reads: CATSDPRQDSPGEQYF. In nucleotides, the CDR3 is TGTGCCACCAGTGATCCCCGACAGGATTCTCCGGGCGAGCAGTACTTC.

This clone was seen ten or more times. The chain recombines TRBV28 with TRBJ1-6; D unclear. The CDR3 has 16 amino acids. V shed 4 bases and J shed 6 bases, with 16 bases lying between them. In germline, CDR1 is MDHEN, CDR2 SYDVKM. CDR3 nucleotides: TGTGCCAGCAGTTCCCTGTCGGTAGAGTTTAATTCACCCCTCCACTTT. Residues: CASSSLSVEFNSPLHF.

The rearrangement joins TRBV18 to TRBJ1-2; 8 positions match TRBD1. This CDR3 has 14 residues. Per germline, CDR1 KGHSH and CDR2 LQKENI. The V segment lost 4 bases and the J segment 4 bases; nucleotides outside the gene matches: 5. CDR3 amino acids: CASSQSDRAYGYTF. DNA of the CDR3: TGTGCCAGCTCACAATCGGACAGGGCCTATGGCTACACCTTC.

V is TRBV7-8 and J is TRBJ1-3; D not certain. Germline CDR1 is SGHVS and CDR2 is FQNEAQ. This CDR3 is built from 17 residues. Trimming stripped 4 bases from V and 6 bases from J, with 22 bases between. CDR3: CASSSGRTRKAENTIYF. The CDR3 nucleotides read TGTGCCAGCAGCTCCGGACGGACTAGAAAAGCTGAAAACACCATATATTTT.

The rearrangement links TRBV18 to TRBJ2-1; D is unclear. From germline, CDR1 is KGHSH and CDR2 LQKENI. The CDR3 consists of 14 residues. V lost 6 bases, J lost 8 bases, and 17 bases lay in between. The CDR3 reads CASSPASAGYEQFF. In DNA, the CDR3 is TGTGCCAGCTCCCCGGCCTCGGCAGGTTATGAGCAGTTCTTC.

V usage is TRBV7-2 and J usage is TRBJ1-6, with TRBD1 as a possible D gene (5 bases). This CDR3 has 14 amino acids. The germline V and J ends were trimmed by 5 bases and 7 bases, with 12 bases remaining between them. Looked up from germline, CDR1 is SGHTA and CDR2 is FQGNSA. The CDR3, as DNA: TGTGCCAGCAGCCTAGGACAATCCAATTCACCCCTCCACTTT. This translates into CASSLGQSNSPLHF.

The V and J genes are TRBV9 and TRBJ2-3; 8 nucleotides align to TRBD2. Unmatched junction bases numbered 2, after V lost 2 bases and J lost 6 bases. The CDR3 has 13 amino acids. Germline V CDR1 and CDR2: SGDLS, YYNGEE. The CDR3 sequence: CASSVTSVDTQYF. The CDR3 nucleotides read TGTGCCAGCAGCGTGACTAGCGTGGATACGCAGTATTTT.

This clone was observed a handful of times. V and J are TRBV5-4 and TRBJ2-1; 9 bases line up with TRBD2. CDR1 SGHNT and CDR2 YYREEE come from the germline V gene (reference sequence). With 4 bases clipped from V and 6 bases from J, the junction kept 11 bases outside the gene matches. The CDR3 extends over 16 amino acids. The CDR3 coding sequence is TGTGCCAGCAGCCCAGGAGTAGGACTAGCGATCAATGAGCAGTTCTTC. Residues: CASSPGVGLAINEQFF. Full variable domain (missing parts from reference TRBV5-4 and TRBJ2-1): ETGVTQSPTHLIKTRGQQVTLRCSSQSGHNTVSWYQQALGQGPQFIFQYYREEENGRGNFPPRFSGLQFPNYSSELNVNALELDDSALYLCASSPGVGLAINEQFFGPGTRLTVL.

The rearrangement uses TRBV28 and TRBJ2-1, with 9 bases fitting TRBD1. Germline CDR1 and CDR2: MDHEN and SYDVKM. The CDR3 is made up of 15 amino acids. J lost 0 bases, V lost 4 bases, and 1 base had no gene match. The CDR3, as DNA: TGTGCCAGCAGTTCGACAGGGGGCTCCTACAATGAGCAGTTCTTC. It codes for CASSSTGGSYNEQFF. Full variable domain (missing parts from reference TRBV28 and TRBJ2-1): DVKVTQSSRYLVKRTGEKVFLECVQDMDHENMFWYRQDPGLGLRLIYFSYDVKMKEKGDIPEGYSVSREKKERFSLILESASTNQTSMYLCASSSTGGSYNEQFFGPGTRLTVL.

This clone was seen a handful of times. CDR3 residues: CASSFRLAGETQYF. In DNA form, the CDR3 reads TGTGCCAGCAGTTTCCGACTAGCGGGCGAGACCCAGTACTTC. The J gene is TRBJ2-5, the V gene TRBV27; TRBD2 agrees at 10 bases. The CDR3 consists of 14 residues. In germline, CDR1 is MNHEY, CDR2 SMNVEV (reference sequence). Trimming took 3 bases from V and 5 from J; bases not matched to a gene: 3.

This clone appeared a single time. This rearrangement joins TRBV6-5 to TRBJ2-3; possibly TRBD2 for D (6 bases). Trimming stripped 11 bases from V and 2 bases from J, with 14 bases between. The germline CDR1 and CDR2 sequences are MNHEY and SVGAGI. The CDR3 extends over 13 amino acids. CDR3 region: CAALAVFTDTQYF. The CDR3 DNA follows: TGTGCCGCCTTAGCGGTCTTCACAGATACGCAGTATTTT.

The chain uses TRBV6-1 and TRBJ2-2; unclear D gene. This CDR3 region has 13 residues. Germline CDR1 MNHNS, CDR2 SASEGT. With 2 bases removed from V and 5 bases from J, the gap between germline ends came to 6 bases. CDR3 bases: TGTGCCAGCAGTGAAACAGATACCGGGGAGCTGTTTTTT. This encodes CASSETDTGELFF.

The chain recombines TRBV11-3 with TRBJ2-5; D is unclear. The germline V gene has CDR1 SGHNT and CDR2 YENEEA. V was trimmed by 5 bases and J by 6 bases, leaving 13 bases between them. The CDR3 sequence is 13 residues long. This CDR3 reads CASSSHFKKTQYF. The CDR3 bases are TGTGCCAGCAGCAGCCACTTTAAGAAGACCCAGTACTTC.

The gene calls are TRBV10-3 and TRBJ2-3, with D perhaps matching TRBD1 (5 bases). Deletions cut 6 bases from V and 1 base from J, with 11 bases between. The germline V gene has CDR1 ENHRY and CDR2 SYGVKD. The CDR3 is 14 residues long. The CDR3: CAISQGLGTDTQYF. The CDR3 DNA follows: TGTGCCATCAGCCAGGGCCTCGGCACAGATACGCAGTATTTT.